This T cell receptor beta chain came from a study of memory CD4+ T cells and cytomegalovirus serostatus. Original data processing: Out-of-frame sequences were removed, leaving 2 million to 2.5 million distinct TCRbeta sequences. This table comes from immunoSEQ multiplex PCR, and its TCRdb copy is limited to in-frame clones, with some not included. V and J calls and clone size come straight from that table; D and trimming were deduced from the DNA. The profile covers tens of thousands of clones, with about 80% appearing a single time and under 3% taken by the ten largest. The sort gate was single viable CD3+CD4+CD8-CD45RO+ cells for memory CD4+ T cells. This TCR was sampled from an adult in good health and CMV-seropositive. The sequenced material came from memory CD4+ T cells from blood.

CDR3 nucleotides: TGTGCCAGCAGCCAAGAAGACTACGAGCAGTACTTC. This translates into CASSQEDYEQYF. This chain uses TRBV4-2 with TRBJ2-7, with D uncertain. The germline V and J ends were trimmed by 0 bases and 3 bases, with 3 bases remaining between them. The CDR3 is made up of 12 amino acids. In germline, CDR1 is LGHNA, CDR2 YNFKEQ.